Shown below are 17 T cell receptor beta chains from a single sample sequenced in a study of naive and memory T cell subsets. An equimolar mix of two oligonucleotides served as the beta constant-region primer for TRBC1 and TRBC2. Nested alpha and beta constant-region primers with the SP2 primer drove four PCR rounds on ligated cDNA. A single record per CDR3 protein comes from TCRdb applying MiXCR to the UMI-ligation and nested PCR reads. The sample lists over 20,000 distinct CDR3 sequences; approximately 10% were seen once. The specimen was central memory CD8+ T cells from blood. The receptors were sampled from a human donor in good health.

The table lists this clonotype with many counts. CDR3 sequence reads: CASSDGLTYEQYF. The CDR3 region has the DNA TGCGCCAGCAGTGACGGACTTACCTACGAGCAGTACTTC. The gene calls are TRBV10-2 and TRBJ2-7, with TRBD2 as a possible D gene (5 bases). V was cut by 3 bases and J by 2 bases, with 8 bases left in between. The CDR3 covers 13 residues. CDR1 WSHSY and CDR2 SAAADI come from the germline V gene.

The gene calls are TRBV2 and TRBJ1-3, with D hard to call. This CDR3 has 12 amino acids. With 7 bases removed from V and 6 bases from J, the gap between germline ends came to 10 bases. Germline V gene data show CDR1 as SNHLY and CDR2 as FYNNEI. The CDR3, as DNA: TGTGCCAGCAATCGGGAGGAAAACACCATATATTTT. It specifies CASNREENTIYF.

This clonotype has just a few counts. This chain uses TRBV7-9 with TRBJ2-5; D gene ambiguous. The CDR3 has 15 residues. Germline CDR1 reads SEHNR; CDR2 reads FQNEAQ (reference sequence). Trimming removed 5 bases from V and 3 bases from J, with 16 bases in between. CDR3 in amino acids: CASSPPFGMKETQYF. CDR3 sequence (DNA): TGTGCCAGCAGCCCCCCGTTTGGTATGAAAGAGACCCAGTACTTC.

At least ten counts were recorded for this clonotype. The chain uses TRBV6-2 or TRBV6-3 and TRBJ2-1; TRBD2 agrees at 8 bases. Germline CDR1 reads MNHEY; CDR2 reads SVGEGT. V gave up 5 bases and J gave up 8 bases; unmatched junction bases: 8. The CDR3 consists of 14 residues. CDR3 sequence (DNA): TGTGCCAGCAGTCCTACTAGCGGCATCGATGAGCAGTTCTTC. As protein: CASSPTSGIDEQFF.

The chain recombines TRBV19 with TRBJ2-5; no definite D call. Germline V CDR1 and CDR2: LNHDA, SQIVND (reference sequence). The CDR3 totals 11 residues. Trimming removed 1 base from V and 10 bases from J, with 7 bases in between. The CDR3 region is CASSIAAVQYF. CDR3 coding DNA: TGTGCCAGTAGTATAGCGGCCGTCCAGTACTTC.

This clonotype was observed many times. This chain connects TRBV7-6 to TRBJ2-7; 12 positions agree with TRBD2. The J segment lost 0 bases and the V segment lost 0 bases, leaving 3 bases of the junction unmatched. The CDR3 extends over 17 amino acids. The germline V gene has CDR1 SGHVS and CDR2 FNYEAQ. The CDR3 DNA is TGTGCCAGCAGCTTAGCCCTAGCGGGAGGGTCCTCCTACGAGCAGTACTTC. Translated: CASSLALAGGSSYEQYF.

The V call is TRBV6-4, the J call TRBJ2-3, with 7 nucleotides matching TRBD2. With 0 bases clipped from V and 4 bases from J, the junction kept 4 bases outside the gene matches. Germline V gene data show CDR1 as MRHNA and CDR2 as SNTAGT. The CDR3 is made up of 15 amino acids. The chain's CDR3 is CASSDSAGEPDTQYF. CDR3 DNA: TGTGCCAGCAGTGACTCGGCGGGAGAGCCAGATACGCAGTATTTT.

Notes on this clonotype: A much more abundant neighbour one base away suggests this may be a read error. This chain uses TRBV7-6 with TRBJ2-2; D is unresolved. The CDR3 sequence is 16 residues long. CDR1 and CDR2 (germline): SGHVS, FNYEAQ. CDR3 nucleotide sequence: TGTGCCAGCGGCTTAGTGGGTCTCGCGAACACCGGGGAGCTGTTTTTT. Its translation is CASGLVGLANTGELFF.

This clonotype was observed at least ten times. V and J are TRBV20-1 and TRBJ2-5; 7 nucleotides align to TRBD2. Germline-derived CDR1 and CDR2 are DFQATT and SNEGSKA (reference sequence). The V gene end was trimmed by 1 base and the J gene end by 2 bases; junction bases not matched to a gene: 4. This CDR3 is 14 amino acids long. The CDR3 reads CSARAGGGQETQYF. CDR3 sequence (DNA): TGCAGTGCTAGAGCGGGAGGAGGACAAGAGACCCAGTACTTC.

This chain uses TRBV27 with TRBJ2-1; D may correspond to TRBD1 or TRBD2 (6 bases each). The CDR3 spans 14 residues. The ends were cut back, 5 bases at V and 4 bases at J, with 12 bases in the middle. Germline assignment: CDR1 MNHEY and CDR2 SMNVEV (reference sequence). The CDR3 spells CASSQGGNYNEQFF. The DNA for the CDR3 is TGTGCCAGCAGTCAAGGGGGGAATTACAATGAGCAGTTCTTC.

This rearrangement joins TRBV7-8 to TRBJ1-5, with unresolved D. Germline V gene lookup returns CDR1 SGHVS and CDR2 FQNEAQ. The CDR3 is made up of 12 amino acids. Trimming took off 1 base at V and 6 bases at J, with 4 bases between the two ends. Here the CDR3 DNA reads TGTGCCAGCAGCTTAGGGTCTCAGCCCCAGCATTTT. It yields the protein CASSLGSQPQHF.

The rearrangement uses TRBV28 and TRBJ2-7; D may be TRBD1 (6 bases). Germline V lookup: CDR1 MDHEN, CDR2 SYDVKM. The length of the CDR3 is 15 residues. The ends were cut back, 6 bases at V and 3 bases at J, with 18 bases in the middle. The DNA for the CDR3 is TGTGCCAGCAGCCCCCTAATATTACAGGGCTACGAGCAGTACTTC. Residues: CASSPLILQGYEQYF.

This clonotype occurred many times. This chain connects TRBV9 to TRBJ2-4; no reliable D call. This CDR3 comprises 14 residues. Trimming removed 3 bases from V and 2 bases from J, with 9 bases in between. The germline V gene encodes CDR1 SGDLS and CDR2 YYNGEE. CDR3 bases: TGTGCCAGCAGCGCGAGCAACTCCAAAAACATTCAGTACTTC. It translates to CASSASNSKNIQYF. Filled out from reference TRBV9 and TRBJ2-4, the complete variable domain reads DSGVTQTPKHLITATGQRVTLRCSPRSGDLSVYWYQQSLDQGLQFLIQYYNGEERAKGNILERFSAQQFPDLHSELNLSSLELGDSALYFCASSASNSKNIQYFGAGTRLSVL.

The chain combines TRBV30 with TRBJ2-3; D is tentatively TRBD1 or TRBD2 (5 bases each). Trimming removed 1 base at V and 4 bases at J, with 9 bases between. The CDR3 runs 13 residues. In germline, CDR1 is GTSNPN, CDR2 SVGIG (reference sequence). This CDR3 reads CAWSARGADTQYF. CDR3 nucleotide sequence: TGTGCCTGGAGTGCCAGAGGGGCAGATACGCAGTATTTT.

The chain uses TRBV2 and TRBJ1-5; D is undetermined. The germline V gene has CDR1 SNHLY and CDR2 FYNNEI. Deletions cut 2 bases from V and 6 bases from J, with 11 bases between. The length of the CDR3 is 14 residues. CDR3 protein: CASSESIGIQPQHF. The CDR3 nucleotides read TGTGCCAGCAGTGAATCAATAGGAATTCAGCCCCAGCATTTT.

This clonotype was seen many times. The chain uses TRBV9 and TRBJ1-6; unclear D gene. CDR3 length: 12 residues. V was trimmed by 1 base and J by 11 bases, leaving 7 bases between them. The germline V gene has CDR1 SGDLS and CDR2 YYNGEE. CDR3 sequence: CASSVLGPPLHF. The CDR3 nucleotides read TGTGCCAGCAGCGTATTAGGACCACCCCTCCACTTT.

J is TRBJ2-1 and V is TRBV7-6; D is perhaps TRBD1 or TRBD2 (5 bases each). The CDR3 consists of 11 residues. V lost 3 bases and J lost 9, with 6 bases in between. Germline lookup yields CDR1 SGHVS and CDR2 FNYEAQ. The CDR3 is CASSFGGEQFF. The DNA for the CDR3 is TGTGCCAGCAGCTTTGGGGGTGAGCAGTTCTTC.